The source of this T cell receptor beta chain is a study of shared clonotypes between healthy human individuals. CDR3 length: 13 amino acids. CDR1 and CDR2 from the germline V gene are SNHLY and FYNNEI. V dropped 7 bases and J dropped 2 bases, with 11 bases sitting between them. Data came from immunoSEQ multiplex PCR; TCRdb stores just in-frame clones and leaves some out. Altogether around 700,000 clones are present, roughly 78% being singletons, with the ten largest covering 1.8%. Sequenced material: memory CD4+ T cells sorted from blood. Subset described: CD45RA-negative fraction. This TCR was sampled from a woman aged 30 to 39 in good health. The chain recombines TRBV2 with TRBJ1-1; no reliable D call. The DNA of the CDR3 is TGTGCCAGCACAGTAATCAGCAACACTGAAGCTTTCTTT. Translating it yields CASTVISNTEAFF.